This T cell receptor beta chain was captured by sequencing in a study of T cell responses to AZD1222 COVID-19 vaccine. Notes on the study in general: Just 5 or 6 AZD1222 recipients tested seropositive at baseline. The breadth and depth of Spike-specific TCRs increased once two AZD1222 doses had been given. Repertoire sampling occurred only after the peak T cell response. Donors skewed white British and female; clonal diversity was possibly underestimated.

Germline CDR1 reads SGHTA; CDR2 reads FQGNSA. Losses at the gene ends were 1 base for V and 2 bases for J; bases not matched to a gene: 1. CDR3 length equals 15 residues. Worth noting for this clone: Its antigen is unidentified.

TCRdb keeps only in-frame clones here, not all; method: immunoSEQ multiplex PCR. The data hold 99,000 or so clones, with over 90% observed a single time. The chain employs TRBV7-2 and TRBJ2-3, with TRBD1 matching 9 bases. Sequences were derived from peripheral blood, sampled on day 0 of AZD1222 vaccination. The receptor comes from an adult in good health. CDR3 protein: CASSLVQGATDTQYF. The CDR3, as DNA: TGTGCCAGCAGCTTAGTACAGGGGGCCACAGATACGCAGTATTTT.